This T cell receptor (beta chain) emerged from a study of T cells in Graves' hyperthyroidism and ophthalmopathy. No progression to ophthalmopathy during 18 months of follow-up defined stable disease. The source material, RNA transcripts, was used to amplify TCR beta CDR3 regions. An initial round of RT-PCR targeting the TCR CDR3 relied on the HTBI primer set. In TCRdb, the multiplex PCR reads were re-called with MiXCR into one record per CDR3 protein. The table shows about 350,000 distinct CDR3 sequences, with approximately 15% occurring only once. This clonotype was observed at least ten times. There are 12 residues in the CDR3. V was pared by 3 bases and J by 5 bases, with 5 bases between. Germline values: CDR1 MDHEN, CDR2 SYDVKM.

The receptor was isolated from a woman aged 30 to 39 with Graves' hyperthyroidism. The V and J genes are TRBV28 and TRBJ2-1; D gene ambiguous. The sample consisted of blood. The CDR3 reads CASSFSNNEQFF. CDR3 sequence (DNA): TGTGCCAGCAGTTTTTCCAACAATGAGCAGTTCTTC.